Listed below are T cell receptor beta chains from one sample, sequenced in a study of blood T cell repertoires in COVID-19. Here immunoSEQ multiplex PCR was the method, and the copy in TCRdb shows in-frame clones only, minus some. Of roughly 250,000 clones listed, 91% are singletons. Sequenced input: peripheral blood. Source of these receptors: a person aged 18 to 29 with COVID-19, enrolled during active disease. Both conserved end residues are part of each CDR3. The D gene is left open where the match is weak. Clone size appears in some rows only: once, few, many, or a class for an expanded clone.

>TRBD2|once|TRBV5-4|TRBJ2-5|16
CASSWGGLAEQETQYF
TGTGCCAGCAGCTGGGGAGGACTAGCGGAACAAGAGACCCAGTACTTC
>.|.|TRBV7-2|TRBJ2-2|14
CASSPGGVTGELFF
TGTGCCAGCAGCCCCGGAGGGGTCACCGGGGAGCTGTTTTTT
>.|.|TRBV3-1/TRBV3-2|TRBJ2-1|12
CASSQAHNEQFF
TGTGCCAGCAGCCAAGCTCACAATGAGCAGTTCTTC
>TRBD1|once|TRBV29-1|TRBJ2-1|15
CSVEAGGFTYNEQFF
TGCAGCGTTGAAGCAGGGGGATTCACCTACAATGAGCAGTTCTTC
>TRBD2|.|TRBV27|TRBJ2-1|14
CASCLAGAHNEQFF
TGTGCCAGTTGCCTAGCGGGAGCCCACAATGAGCAGTTCTTC
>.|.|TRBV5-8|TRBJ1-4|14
CASSLRGAGEKLFF
TGTGCCAGCAGCTTGCGGGGGGCTGGAGAAAAACTGTTTTTT
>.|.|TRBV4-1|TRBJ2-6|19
CASSRSQGLPSSGANVLTF
TGCGCCAGCAGCCGCTCCCAAGGACTGCCGAGCTCTGGGGCCAACGTCCTGACTTTC
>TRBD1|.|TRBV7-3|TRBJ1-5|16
CASRPPGQHSNQPQHF
TGTGCCTCGCGGCCCCCGGGACAGCATAGCAATCAGCCCCAGCATTTT
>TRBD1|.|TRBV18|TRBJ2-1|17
CASSRGHSGQGSNEQFF
TGTGCCAGCTCACGAGGGCACTCAGGACAGGGGAGCAATGAGCAGTTCTTC
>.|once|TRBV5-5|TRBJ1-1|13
CASSRTGGTEAFF
TGTGCCAGCAGCAGGACGGGAGGGACTGAAGCTTTCTTT
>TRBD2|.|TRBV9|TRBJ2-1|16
CASSPRGTSDYNEQFF
TGTGCCAGCAGCCCCCGGGGGACTAGCGATTACAATGAGCAGTTCTTC
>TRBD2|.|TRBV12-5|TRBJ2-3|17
CASGLGPLAGVSDTQYF
TGTGCTAGTGGTTTGGGCCCCCTAGCGGGAGTGTCAGATACGCAGTATTTT
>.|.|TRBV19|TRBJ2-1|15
CASSIWRAPRNEQFF
TGTGCCAGTAGTATCTGGAGGGCTCCGCGCAATGAGCAGTTCTTC
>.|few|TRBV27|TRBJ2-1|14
CASSFYPGLDEQFF
TGTGCCAGCAGTTTTTATCCAGGGCTCGATGAGCAGTTCTTC
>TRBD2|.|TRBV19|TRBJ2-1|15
CASSIRLAGYNEQFF
TGTGCCAGTAGTATTAGACTAGCGGGGTACAATGAGCAGTTCTTC
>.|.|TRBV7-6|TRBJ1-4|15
CASSSNSGANEKLFF
TGTGCCAGCAGCTCCAACTCAGGGGCTAATGAAAAACTGTTTTTT
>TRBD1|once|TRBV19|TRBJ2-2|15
CASNSRGPGTGELFF
TGTGCCAGTAACTCCAGGGGGCCCGGCACCGGGGAGCTGTTTTTT